This T cell receptor (beta chain) emerged from a study of vaccination and CD4 T cells after COVID-19. Study-wide context: Once diagnosed, patients had post-COVID samples drawn a median approximately 93 days later (range 35 to 161). Study-wide results and limits: Investigators enrolled relatively few convalescent patients and included no early post-infection timepoints.

Treatment specified: approximately 11-day PBMC culture with coronavirus spike peptide pools or control peptides (ViraFEST assay). Scientists separated out CD4+ T cells through negative selection following 10 days in culture. On this clonotype itself: What it binds is unknown.

Cultured CD4+ T cells had their DNA profiled by the Oncomine TCR Beta short-read assay. TCRdb processed the PCR reads anew with MiXCR; each CDR3 protein has one entry. The sample carries 14,000 or so distinct CDR3 sequences, about 69% recorded once. The germline gives CDR1 WNHNN, CDR2 SYGVQD (reference sequence). This CDR3 spans 11 amino acids. The germline V and J ends were trimmed by 6 bases and 9 bases, with 6 bases remaining between them. This TCR derives from a human donor who had recovered from COVID-19. Sequencing was done on a sample of CD4+ T cells from blood, cultured in vitro. The chain joins TRBV10-1 to TRBJ1-6, with no clear D. DNA of the CDR3: TGCGCCAGCAGCCAGTGTTCACCCCTCCACTTT. It specifies CASSQCSPLHF.